A single sample gave rise to the 9 T cell receptor beta chains below, sequenced in a study of neoadjuvant anti-PD-1 for oral cavity cancer. Time point of the sample: after neoadjuvant nivolumab, at surgical resection. The protocol was immunoSEQ multiplex PCR, while the TCRdb copy is restricted to in-frame clones and leaves out a portion. The sample yields approximately 68,000 clones, about 90% seen once. Here the sequenced sample was PBMCs, taken after nivolumab (anti-PD-1) treatment. The receptors derive from a person aged 35-79 years with oral cavity squamous cell carcinoma.

The CDR3 sequence is CAISNPTSGRRDPSYEQYF. In DNA form, the CDR3 reads TGTGCCATCAGTAACCCGACTAGCGGGAGGCGGGATCCCTCCTACGAGCAGTACTTC. The chain combines TRBV10-3 with TRBJ2-7; 13 nucleotides align to TRBD2. Germline V gene sequence: CDR1 ENHRY, CDR2 SYGVKD. The CDR3 has 19 amino acids. V trimming: 5 bases; J trimming: 0 bases; junction bases outside the gene matches: 13.

The chain employs TRBV29-1 and TRBJ2-3; no reliable D call. The germline gives CDR1 SQVTM, CDR2 ANQGSEA. The CDR3 is 12 residues long. Trimming removed 5 bases at V and 1 base at J, with 7 bases between. This chain's CDR3 is CSVSAGTDTQYF. CDR3 nucleotide sequence: TGCAGCGTTTCGGCGGGCACAGATACGCAGTATTTT.

The chain links TRBV5-1 to TRBJ1-5, with D uncertain. Germline values: CDR1 SGHRS, CDR2 YFSETQ. Trimming shortened V by 0 bases and J by 7 bases, and 8 bases separated the two germline ends. The CDR3 has 13 amino acids. The CDR3 DNA is TGCGCCAGCAGCTTGGGGTTGGAACAGCCCCAGCATTTT. Its translation is CASSLGLEQPQHF. The variable domain in full, completed from reference TRBV5-1 and TRBJ1-5, reads KAGVTQTPRYLIKTRGQQVTLSCSPISGHRSVSWYQQTPGQGLQFLFEYFSETQRNKGNFPGRFSGRQFSNSRSEMNVSTLELGDSALYLCASSLGLEQPQHFGDGTRLSIL.

This clone has just one count. This rearrangement joins TRBV27 to TRBJ1-2; D perhaps matches TRBD1 (5 bases). This CDR3 comprises 15 residues. Between the trimmed V and J ends, which lost 1 base and 6 bases, there was a span of 15 bases. Per the germline V gene, CDR1 is MNHEY and CDR2 is SMNVEV (reference sequence). CDR3 sequence (DNA): TGTGCCAGCAGTTTATACAGTCAGGGCGGCCATGGCTACACCTTC. Its translation is CASSLYSQGGHGYTF.

The V and J genes are TRBV21-1 and TRBJ2-7. TRBV21-1 corresponds to a pseudogene. CDR3 length: 12 residues. The DNA of the CDR3 is TGTGCCAGCAGCAAAGTTCCCTACGAGCAGTACTTC. It yields the protein CASSKVPYEQYF.

The chain joins TRBV7-9 to TRBJ2-7, with TRBD1 matching 8 bases. The germline gives CDR1 SEHNR, CDR2 FQNEAQ (reference sequence). The CDR3 length is 14 residues. J was trimmed by 3 bases and V by 3 bases; bases with no gene match: 4. CDR3 DNA: TGTGCCAGCAGCTTCGGACAGGGAAACTACGAGCAGTACTTC. Amino acid sequence: CASSFGQGNYEQYF.

This chain connects TRBV5-1 to TRBJ2-2; D is possibly TRBD1 (6 bases). Trimming removed 4 bases at V and 6 bases at J, with 16 bases between. The CDR3 is 15 amino acids. CDR1 is SGHRS and CDR2 is YFSETQ in the germline V gene. The CDR3: CASSVGLGAPGELFF. In DNA form, the CDR3 reads TGCGCCAGCAGCGTGGGCCTGGGGGCGCCCGGGGAGCTGTTTTTT.

The chain carries TRBV19 and TRBJ1-1; D is undetermined. The CDR3 contains 15 residues. CDR1 and CDR2 (germline): LNHDA, SQIVND (reference sequence). The V and J ends lost 1 base and 6 bases respectively, with 15 bases between them. CDR3 sequence: CASSIGFKVGAEAFF. DNA of the CDR3: TGTGCCAGTAGTATAGGGTTTAAGGTTGGGGCTGAAGCTTTCTTT.

This sequence joins TRBV7-8 and TRBJ1-2; 10 bases fit TRBD1. Trimming took 5 bases from V and 8 from J; bases not matched to a gene: 11. Per germline, CDR1 SGHVS and CDR2 FQNEAQ. CDR3 length equals 15 residues. CDR3 nucleotide sequence: TGTGCCAGCAGCCGTTCAAACGACAGGGGGCAGGGCTACACCTTC. Protein product: CASSRSNDRGQGYTF.